This T cell receptor (beta chain) was found in a study of Japanese encephalitis immunity and Zika vaccine responses (dated by TCRdb to the early 2020s). Regarding the complete study: Each included participant got alum-adjuvanted ZPIV three times, at weeks 0, 4 and 28, with every dose being 5.0 ug. Over 9 participants were given two doses of JEV vaccine (IXIARO) 28 days apart, two to three months before the first ZPIV dose. Before ZPIV, twelve participants were given one dose of YFV vaccine (YF-VAX), while nine participants were flavivirus-naive. About six representative participants from each pre-vaccination group were selected for TCR sequencing, using samples from week 0 (after pre-vaccination and before ZPIV) and week 52. TCR repertoires from a few flavivirus-naive individuals were also analyzed at weeks 2, 6 and 52 after the start of ZPIV vaccination. For stimulation, either ZIKV structural-protein peptide pools divided into flavivirus-conserved and non-conserved sets were used, or JEV or YFV peptides matching the pre-vaccination. ZIKV peptides were 15-mers overlapping by 11 residues, selected for NetMHCpan/NetMHCII-predicted epitopes with affinity below 50 nM. The study tested whether CD4 T cell responses to the Zika vaccine were shaped by prior Japanese encephalitis virus (JEV) or yellow fever virus (YFV) vaccination.

PBMCs were labeled with CellTrace CFSE and cultured for 6 to 7 days in RPMI with 8% human serum plus peptide pools at approximately 1 ug/mL each. Unfixed proliferating CD4 T cells were sorted on a BD FACSAria as live CD56-CD19-CD16-CD3+CD4+ CFSE-low cells. The enrolled adults were healthy, and microneutralization screening showed them to be seronegative for ZIKV, JEV, YFV, DENV and WNV. Samples came from a phase 1, double-blinded, randomized, placebo-controlled trial of an alum-adjuvanted Zika purified-inactivated virus (ZPIV) vaccine. Peripheral blood mononuclear cells were isolated using a standard procedure and kept frozen in liquid nitrogen until needed. In the case of this clonotype: No much larger clonotype is one base removed from it; base qualities were not supplied.

The paper's findings and limits, for the study overall: CD8 T cell responses of very low magnitude were detected against ZIKV peptide pools and were observed in only a few individuals. Samples grouped by participant and showed no similarity between individuals, suggesting that no public TCRs were detected. Rather than the whole vaccinated cohort, the analysis covered just a subset of trial participants, namely those who received three doses and had adequate samples. In JEV-pre-vaccinated donors, the repertoire richness of CD4 T cells responding to conserved ZIKV epitopes decreased significantly after ZPIV. Peptide-pool deconvolution was not performed because of sample size limitations, and consequently the individual peptides driving cross-reactive responses were not identified. Compared with YFV-pre-vaccinated donors, JEV-pre-vaccinated donors had higher repertoire similarity across time-points and stimulations, indicating that more clonotypes were common to ZIKV and JEV stimulation.

The CDR3 contains 15 residues, cysteine and phenylalanine counted. This entry keeps only the CDR3 DNA: 45 bases, framed from base 1. After removal of 0 bases from V and 0 bases from J, the junction retains 2 bases not matched to a gene. From a lookup of the germline V gene, CDR1 and CDR2 are SGHRS and YFSETQ. Library creation used 5' RACE. Before sequencing, the TCRbeta libraries were pooled in proportion to the number of cells sorted for each library. Total RNA was extracted from the sorted cells with RNAzol RT, and cDNA was synthesized using an oligo(dT) primer and a template-switching oligo. Using Kapa HiFi, PCR amplified the TCRbeta V-CDR3-J region between a SMARTer oligo primer and a TCRbeta constant-region primer. A second PCR attached Illumina adaptors and sample-specific index barcodes, followed by HighPrep bead cleanup and Bioanalyzer confirmation of a band of roughly 650 bp. Libraries were sequenced on an Illumina MiSeq with 2x151 bp paired-end reads. The original pipeline was this. Reads were demultiplexed with an in-house Java program, and MiXCR assigned TCRbeta annotations and counted clonotypes. Repertoire overlap used Morisita-Horn indices from the R package vegan, with UPGMA clustering and Circos plots of recurring clonotypes. Shannon diversity and richness were normalized to the highest possible value given the input cell numbers, yielding values from 0 to 1. CDR3beta sequences were aligned with MUSCLE, distances were computed with SeqinR, and multidimensional scaling was plotted in R. TCRdb reanalyzed the raw reads on its own, using fastp at Q25 for trimming and MiXCR for clone calling, and kept in-frame beta chains. Rows matching on CDR3 protein sequence are summarized as one entry with the most common DNA and genes. It is TCRdb's table, rather than the study itself, that gives the V and J calls and clone size. Counted in this sample were fewer than 500 distinct CDR3 sequences; 12% to 15% of them appeared once. About 30% of the sample is taken by the ten largest.

Sequences were derived from antigen-activated CD4+ T cells from blood, cultured, sampled during a Zika inactivated vaccine study. The receptor was isolated from an adult man who received an inactivated Zika virus vaccine. The rearranged segments are TRBV5-1 and TRBJ1-1; 7 central bases correspond to TRBD1. This receptor has the CDR3 CASSLGDSLNTEAFF. The nucleotide sequence is TGCGCCAGCAGCTTGGGGGACAGCCTGAACACTGAAGCTTTCTTT.